The text below deals with one T cell receptor beta chain. The sample carries other DNA sequences with the same CDR3. The sample originates from a study of OX40 agonist ivuxolimab in advanced cancers. Study-wide context: Therapy given before enrollment (anti-PD-1, anti-PD-L1 or anti-CTLA-4) was allowed, and 40% to 50% had some. One patient with hepatocellular carcinoma and two with cutaneous melanoma, three in all, had partial responses.

The table came from immunoSEQ multiplex PCR; TCRdb's copy has only in-frame clones and leaves some out. The table shows over 85,000 clones, with approximately 87% occurring only once. Blood samples were obtained at baseline, cycle 4 day 1, and cycle 7 day 1. CDR3 size: 15 residues. Germline V gives CDR1 GTSNPN, CDR2 SVGIG (reference sequence). V trimming: 0 bases; J trimming: 5 bases; junction bases outside the gene matches: 4. This chain uses TRBV30 with TRBJ2-5; TRBD1 aligns across 12 bases. This specimen was CD4+ or CD8+ T cells sorted from blood, taken in a trial of the OX40 agonist ivuxolimab. The origin of this receptor is an adult with an advanced solid tumor such as melanoma, head and neck, liver or kidney cancer. This CDR3 reads CAWSVGTGGRETQYF. In DNA form, the CDR3 reads TGTGCCTGGAGTGTCGGGACAGGGGGCCGGGAGACCCAGTACTTC.